The sample holds a few counts of the clone carrying this T cell receptor beta chain. What it recognizes is unknown. The beta constant-region primer was an equimolar mix of two oligonucleotides covering TRBC1 and TRBC2. A 12-nucleotide UMI and the SP2 primer were added to the cDNA 3' end by oligonucleotide ligation. MiXCR, applied by TCRdb to the UMI-ligation and nested PCR reads, yields one record per CDR3 protein. The sample lists some 85,000 distinct CDR3 sequences, around 13% occurring once. Trimming removed 3 bases at V and 4 bases at J, with 15 bases between. The CDR3 covers 15 residues. CDR1 and CDR2 from the germline V gene are KGHSH and LQKENI. This sample is part of a study of naive and memory T cell subsets. Study results and limitations: In CD4 and CD8 cells, diversity dropped from naive through EMRA. Expression changes during T cell differentiation may affect RNA-based TCR counts.

Sequencing input: central memory CD4+ T cells from blood. J is TRBJ1-1 and V is TRBV18; D might be TRBD1 (6 bases). The clonotype was recovered from a human donor in good health. The CDR3 here is CASSPSGEWGTEAFF. In DNA, the CDR3 is TGTGCCAGCTCACCTTCAGGGGAATGGGGCACTGAAGCTTTCTTT.